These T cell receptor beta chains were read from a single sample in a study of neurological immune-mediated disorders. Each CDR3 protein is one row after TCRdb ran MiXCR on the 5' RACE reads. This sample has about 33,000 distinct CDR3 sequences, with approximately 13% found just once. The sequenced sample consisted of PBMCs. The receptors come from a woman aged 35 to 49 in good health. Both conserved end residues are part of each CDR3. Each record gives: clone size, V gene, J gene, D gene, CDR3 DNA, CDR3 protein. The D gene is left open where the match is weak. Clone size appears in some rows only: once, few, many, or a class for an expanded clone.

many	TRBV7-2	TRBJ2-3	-	TGTGCCAGCAGCTTAGACCATAGGGGGTCGCAGTATTTT	CASSLDHRGSQYF
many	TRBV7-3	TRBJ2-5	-	TGTGCCAGCAGCTTCGCCGGGACTCAAGAGACCCAGTACTTC	CASSFAGTQETQYF
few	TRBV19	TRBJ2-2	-	TGTGCCAGTAAGCCTGCTACGAACACCGGGGAGCTGTTTTTT	CASKPATNTGELFF
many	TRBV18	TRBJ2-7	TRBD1	TGTGCCAGGACAGGGCCCTCCTCCTACGAGCAGTACTTC	CARTGPSSYEQYF
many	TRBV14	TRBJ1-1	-	TGTGCCAGTAGATCCACCACTGAAGCTTTCTTT	CASRSTTEAFF
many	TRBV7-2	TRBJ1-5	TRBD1	TGTGCCAGCAGCTTGACAGGGTGGAACAATCAGCCCCAGCATTTT	CASSLTGWNNQPQHF
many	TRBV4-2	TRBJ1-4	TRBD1	TGTGCCAGCAGCCAAGAGATCGGACAGGGGGCAACTAATGAAAAACTGTTTTTT	CASSQEIGQGATNEKLFF
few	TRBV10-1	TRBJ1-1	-	TGCGCCACGGCCCGGGACCCAAAATCCCCTGAAGCTTTCTTT	CATARDPKSPEAFF
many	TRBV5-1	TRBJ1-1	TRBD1	TGCGCCAGCACCAGGGGGGGGGCCACTGAGAACACTGAAGCTTTCTTT	CASTRGGATENTEAFF
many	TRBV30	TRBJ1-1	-	TGTGCCTGGAGGACGAACACTGAAGCTTTCTTT	CAWRTNTEAFF
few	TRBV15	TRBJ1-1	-	TGTGCCACCACCTTCGGCGGGTACGACACTGAAGCTTTCTTT	CATTFGGYDTEAFF
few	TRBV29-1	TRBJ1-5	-	TGCAGCGTGGGGGCCCGCGATCAGCCCCAGCATTTT	CSVGARDQPQHF
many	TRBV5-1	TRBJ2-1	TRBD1	TGCGCCAGCAGCTTGGGACAGGGTCGTAATGAGCAGTTCTTC	CASSLGQGRNEQFF
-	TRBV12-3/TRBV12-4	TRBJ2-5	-	TGTGCCAGCAGTCCGGACACGGACCAAGAGACCCAGTACTTC	CASSPDTDQETQYF
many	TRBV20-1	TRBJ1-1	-	TGCAGTGCTAGTCCTATCCTCCGGACCGGGGGCACTGAAGCTTTCTTT	CSASPILRTGGTEAFF
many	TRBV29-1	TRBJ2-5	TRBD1	TGCAGCGCTGGGACAGACTACGAGACCCAGTACTTC	CSAGTDYETQYF
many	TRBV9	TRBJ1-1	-	TGTGCCAGCAGCCCCCGATCGGGGGTCGGGGCCGAAGCTTTCTTT	CASSPRSGVGAEAFF
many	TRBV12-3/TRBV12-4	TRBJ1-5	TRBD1	TGTGCCAGCAGCAGAGGGGGCGCCGGTCAGCCCCAGCATTTT	CASSRGGAGQPQHF
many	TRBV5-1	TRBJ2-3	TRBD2	TGCGCCAGCAGCTTGGTTAGCGGGGGGCGCACAGATACGCAGTATTTT	CASSLVSGGRTDTQYF
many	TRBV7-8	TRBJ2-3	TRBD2	TGTGCCAGCAGCTTAGTTCCTAGCGGGAGGAAGGATACGCAGTATTTT	CASSLVPSGRKDTQYF
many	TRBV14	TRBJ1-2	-	TGTGCCAGCAGCCCTCGGATCCTCTCTGGCTACACCTTC	CASSPRILSGYTF
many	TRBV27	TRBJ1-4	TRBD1	TGTGCCAGCAGCGTCACCTCCTGGGGACAGTATAATGAAAAACTGTTTTTT	CASSVTSWGQYNEKLFF
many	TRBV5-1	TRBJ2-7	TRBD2	TGCGCCAGCAGCCTAAGCGGGGGGAACTACGAGCAGTACTTC	CASSLSGGNYEQYF
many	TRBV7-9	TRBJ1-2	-	TGTGCCAGCAGCACAGGGTGGGACTATGGCTACACCTTC	CASSTGWDYGYTF
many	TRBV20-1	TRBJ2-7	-	TGCAGTGCCATCCTCTCAGGGCAGGGCTACGAGCAGTACTTC	CSAILSGQGYEQYF
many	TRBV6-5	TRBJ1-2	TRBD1	TGTGCCAGCAGTCACTCGATTGACAGGGGCTATGGCTACACCTTC	CASSHSIDRGYGYTF